Included here is one T cell receptor (beta chain) sequence, with context. Its target is not known. Deep sequencing aimed at 1 in 200,000 to 1 in 1 million T cells' resolution. Only in-frame clones appear in the TCRdb table, and some are missing; sequencing was by immunoSEQ multiplex PCR. The sample contains some 200,000 clones, around 70% of which appear only once. The V end lost 5 bases, the J end lost 4 bases, and 11 bases lay between the germline ends. The germline CDR1 and CDR2 sequences are SGHVS and FNYEAQ. CDR3 length: 13 amino acids. This specimen belongs to a study of cytotoxic CD8 clonotypes in ibrutinib-treated CLL. At the level of the study: Partial response was seen in about 25 patients and complete response in 2; after median roughly six years, roughly 14 stayed remitted, about 12 progressed. When averaged across all of the samples, the counts came to roughly 240,000 productive templates and more than 85,000 productive rearrangements.

Whole-study results and caveats: Higher circulating CD8+ T-cell counts strongly accompanied higher baseline clonality, above age-matched healthy donors.

The rearrangement uses TRBV7-6 and TRBJ1-2; D may be TRBD1 (6 bases). The sequence was obtained from a human donor with chronic lymphocytic leukemia. The input for sequencing was PBMCs, taken after 12 months of ibrutinib treatment. This chain's CDR3 is CASSTGTIYGYTF. CDR3 coding DNA: TGTGCCAGCAGCACCGGGACAATCTATGGCTACACCTTC.